The entry below describes one TCR beta chain. What it binds is not known. Profiled with immunoSEQ multiplex PCR; TCRdb holds only in-frame clones, not every one. This table has some 17,000 clones, more than 90% appearing once. CDR3 size: 12 residues. The ends were cut back, 1 base at V and 6 bases at J, with 6 bases in the middle. The germline CDR1 and CDR2 sequences are SGHVS and FQNEAQ. The data derive from a study of chemoradiotherapy in HPV16-positive cancers. Whole-study findings and limits: During treatment, candidate HPV-specific clones and E7-related motifs expanded in tumor.

The sequencing here drew on blood, taken from a patient who underwent chemoradiotherapy. The receptor was isolated from a human donor with HPV-associated anogenital cancer. J is TRBJ1-2 and V is TRBV7-8; D is possibly TRBD1 (5 bases). The CDR3 DNA sequence: TGTGCCAGCAGCTTAGTGGGGGATGGCTACACCTTC. This encodes CASSLVGDGYTF.